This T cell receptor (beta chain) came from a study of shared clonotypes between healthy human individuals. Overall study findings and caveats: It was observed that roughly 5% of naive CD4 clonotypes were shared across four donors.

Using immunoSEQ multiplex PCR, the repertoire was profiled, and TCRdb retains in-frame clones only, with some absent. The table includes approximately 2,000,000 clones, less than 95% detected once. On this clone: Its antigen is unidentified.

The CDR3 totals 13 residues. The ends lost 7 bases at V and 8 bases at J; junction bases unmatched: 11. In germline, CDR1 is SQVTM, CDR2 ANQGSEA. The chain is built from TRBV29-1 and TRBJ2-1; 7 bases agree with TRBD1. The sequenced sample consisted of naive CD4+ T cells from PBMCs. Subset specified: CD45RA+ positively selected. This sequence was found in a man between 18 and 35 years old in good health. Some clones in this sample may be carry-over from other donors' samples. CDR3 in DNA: TGCAGCGCCGGTAGGGGACAGAAAGATGAGCAGTTCTTC. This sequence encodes CSAGRGQKDEQFF.